The entry that follows covers one T cell receptor (beta chain) sequence. V lost 2 bases and J 1 base, leaving 14 bases between the germline ends. Germline CDR1 SEHNR, CDR2 FQNEAQ (reference sequence). The CDR3 is 16 amino acids. TCRdb's copy holds only in-frame clones and misses some; the assay was immunoSEQ multiplex PCR. Of approximately 97,000 clones listed, 88% are singletons. The data belong to a study of control samples from healthy donors and cancer patients. The source material was blood. The TCR originated in a man aged 25 to 45 in good health. V and J are TRBV7-9 and TRBJ2-5, with D perhaps matching TRBD1 (5 bases). The CDR3 nucleotides read TGTGCCAGCAGCTTAACCCCCGACAGACCCCAAGAGACCCAGTACTTC. This gives the protein CASSLTPDRPQETQYF. Combining the CDR3 with reference TRBV7-9 and TRBJ2-5 gives the whole variable domain DTGVSQNPRHKITKRGQNVTFRCDPISEHNRLYWYRQTLGQGPEFLTYFQNEAQLEKSRLLSDRFSAERPKGSFSTLEIQRTEQGDSAMYLCASSLTPDRPQETQYFGPGTRLLVL.